This T cell receptor (beta chain) was documented in a study of OX40 agonist ivuxolimab in advanced cancers. As for the study in general: Treatment of patients was with ivuxolimab, an agonistic anti-OX40 (CD134) antibody. All patients had ivuxolimab intravenously every 2 weeks at 0.01 to 10 mg/kg.

Clones were read by immunoSEQ multiplex PCR, and TCRdb kept only the in-frame ones, dropping some. The data hold 55,000 to 85,000 clones, with about 89% observed a single time. Findings and caveats of the study: CD4+ and CD8+ blood T cells expanded clonally by week 6 at 0.1 to 3.0 mg/kg.

In its sample, this clone was seen once. Its antigen is not identified. The ends were cut back, 3 bases at V and 5 bases at J, with 10 bases in the middle. The CDR3 sequence is 13 residues long. Looked up from germline, CDR1 is SGHAT and CDR2 is FQDESV (reference sequence). The sequence came from an adult with an advanced solid tumor such as melanoma, head and neck, liver or kidney cancer. This chain joins TRBV11-1 and TRBJ2-5; D gene unclear. Sample: CD4+ or CD8+ T cells sorted from blood, taken in a trial of the OX40 agonist ivuxolimab. The CDR3 region is CASSFEREETQYF. CDR3 in DNA: TGTGCCAGCAGCTTTGAGAGAGAGGAGACCCAGTACTTC.